Detailed here is one TCR beta chain. The data are from a study of OX40 agonist ivuxolimab in advanced cancers. Overall study: From about 20 to 80 years was the age range, with a mean of approximately 58 years, and roughly 80% were male.

The CDR3 totals 15 residues. Germline loops: CDR1 SGDLS, CDR2 YYNGEE. Deletions cut 6 bases from V and 4 bases from J, with 16 bases between. Assay used: immunoSEQ multiplex PCR; TCRdb lists only in-frame clones, some missing. The data contain 85,000 to 100,000 clones, 85% to 95% of them singletons. This receptor was obtained from an adult with an advanced solid tumor such as melanoma, head and neck, liver or kidney cancer. The chain is built from TRBV9 and TRBJ1-4; D might be TRBD1 (5 bases). The sequences come from CD4+ or CD8+ T cells sorted from blood, collected in a trial of the OX40 agonist ivuxolimab. The CDR3 DNA is TGTGCCAGCACCCTAAGCCCGGGGGATAATGAAAAACTGTTTTTT. As protein: CASTLSPGDNEKLFF. The entire variable domain, with the rest obtained from reference TRBV9 and TRBJ1-4, is as follows: DSGVTQTPKHLITATGQRVTLRCSPRSGDLSVYWYQQSLDQGLQFLIQYYNGEERAKGNILERFSAQQFPDLHSELNLSSLELGDSALYFCASTLSPGDNEKLFFGSGTQLSVL.